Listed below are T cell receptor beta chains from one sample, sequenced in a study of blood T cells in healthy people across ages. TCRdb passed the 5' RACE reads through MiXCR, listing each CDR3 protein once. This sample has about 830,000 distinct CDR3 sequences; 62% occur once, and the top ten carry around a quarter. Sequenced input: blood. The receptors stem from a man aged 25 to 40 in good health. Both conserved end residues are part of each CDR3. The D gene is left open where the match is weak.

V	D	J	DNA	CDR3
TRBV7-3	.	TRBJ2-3	TGTGCCACCGCCCAGGGGGGCACAGATACGCGGTATTTT	CATAQGGTDTRYF
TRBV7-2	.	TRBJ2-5	TGTGCCAGCAGCTCCGCCCCCTACAATGAGCAGTACTTC	CASSSAPYNEQYF
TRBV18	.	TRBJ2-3	TGTGCCAGCTCACCCCCTGGGCAGGTCCGAGATACGCAGTATTTT	CASSPPGQVRDTQYF
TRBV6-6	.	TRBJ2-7	TGTGCCAGCAGTTACCCGGCCAAAAAAGGGGACTACGAGCAGTACTTC	CASSYPAKKGDYEQYF
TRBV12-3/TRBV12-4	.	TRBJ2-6	TGTGCCAGCAGTTTGGGGCCGCTACTCTCTGGGGCCAACGTCCTGACTTTC	CASSLGPLLSGANVLTF
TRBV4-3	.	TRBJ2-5	TGCGCCAGCAGCCAAGATCTGAGGGGGAAGGAGACCCAGTACTTC	CASSQDLRGKETQYF
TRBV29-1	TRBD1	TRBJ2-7	TGCAGCGTTGTCGGAAGGACAGGAGCCTACGAGCAGTACTTC	CSVVGRTGAYEQYF
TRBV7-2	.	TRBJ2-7	TGTGCCAGCAGCTTCACTAGCCGGGGGTGGAATGAGCAGTACTTC	CASSFTSRGWNEQYF
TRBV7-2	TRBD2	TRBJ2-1	TGTGCCAGCAGCCCTCAAACCGGGACTAGCTCCTACAATGAGCAGTTCTTC	CASSPQTGTSSYNEQFF
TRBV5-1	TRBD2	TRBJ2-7	TGCGCCAGCAGAGCCACTAGCGGGGGCCCTAGCTCCGAGCAGTACTTC	CASRATSGGPSSEQYF